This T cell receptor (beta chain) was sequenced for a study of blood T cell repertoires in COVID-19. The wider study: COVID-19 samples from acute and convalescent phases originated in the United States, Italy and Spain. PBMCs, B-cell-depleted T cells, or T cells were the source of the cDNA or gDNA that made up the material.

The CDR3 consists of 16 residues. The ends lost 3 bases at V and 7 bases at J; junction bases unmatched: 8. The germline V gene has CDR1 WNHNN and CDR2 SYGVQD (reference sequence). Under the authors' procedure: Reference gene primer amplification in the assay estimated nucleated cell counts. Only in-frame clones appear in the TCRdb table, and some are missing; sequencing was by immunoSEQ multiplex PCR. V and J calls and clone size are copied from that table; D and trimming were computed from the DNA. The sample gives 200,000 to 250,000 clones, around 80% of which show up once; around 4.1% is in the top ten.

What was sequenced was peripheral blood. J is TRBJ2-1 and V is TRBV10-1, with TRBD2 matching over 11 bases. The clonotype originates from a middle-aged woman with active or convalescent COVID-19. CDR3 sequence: CASSESSGGARNEQFF. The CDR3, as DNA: TGCGCCAGCAGTGAAAGTAGCGGGGGGGCAAGGAATGAGCAGTTCTTC.